This T cell receptor beta chain was found in a study of blood T cell repertoires in COVID-19. At the level of the study: Acute and convalescent COVID-19 samples came from the United States, Italy and Spain. The analysed material was cDNA or gDNA that came from T cells, B-cell-depleted T cells, or PBMCs.

Original processing methods: Using reference gene primer amplification, nucleated cell counts were estimated. Produced via immunoSEQ multiplex PCR; TCRdb's table is partial and in-frame only. V and J calls and clone size are those listed in that table; D and trimming were worked out from the DNA. This sample yields 40,000 to 50,000 clones, of which 70% to 85% are seen a single time; over 12% belongs to the top ten. The J segment lost 2 bases and the V segment lost 7 bases, leaving 5 bases of the junction unmatched. This CDR3 comprises 13 residues. Per germline, CDR1 SQVTM and CDR2 ANQGSEA. Material for sequencing was peripheral blood. The receptor comes from a human donor in a cohort sampled during active COVID-19. The gene calls are TRBV29-1 and TRBJ1-1; TRBD1 matches at 9 bases. CDR3 DNA sequence: TGCAGCGGGAGGACAGGGGTCAACACTGAAGCTTTCTTT. Residues: CSGRTGVNTEAFF.